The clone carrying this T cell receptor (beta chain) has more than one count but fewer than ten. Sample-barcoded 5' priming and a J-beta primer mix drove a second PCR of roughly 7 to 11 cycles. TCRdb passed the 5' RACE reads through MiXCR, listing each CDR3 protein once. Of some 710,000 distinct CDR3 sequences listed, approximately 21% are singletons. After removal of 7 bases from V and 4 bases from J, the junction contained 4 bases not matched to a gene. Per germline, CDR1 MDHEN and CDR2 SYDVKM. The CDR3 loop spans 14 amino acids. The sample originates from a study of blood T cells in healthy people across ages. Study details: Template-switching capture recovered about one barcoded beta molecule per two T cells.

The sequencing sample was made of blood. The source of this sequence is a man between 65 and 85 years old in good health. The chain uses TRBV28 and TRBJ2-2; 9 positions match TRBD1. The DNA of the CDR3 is TGTGCCAGCACCACACAGGGGGCCACCGGGGAGCTGTTTTTT. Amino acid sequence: CASTTQGATGELFF. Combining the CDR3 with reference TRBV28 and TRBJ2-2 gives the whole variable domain DVKVTQSSRYLVKRTGEKVFLECVQDMDHENMFWYRQDPGLGLRLIYFSYDVKMKEKGDIPEGYSVSREKKERFSLILESASTNQTSMYLCASTTQGATGELFFGEGSRLTVL.